Listed here are 5 T cell receptor beta chains from one sample, sequenced in a study of cytomegalovirus exposure and HLA in healthy donors. The PCR contained 60 Vbeta and 13 Jbeta primers. Assay: immunoSEQ multiplex PCR; the TCRdb copy retains only in-frame clones and omits some. The table shows about 130,000 clones, with over 60% occurring only once. Sequences were obtained from PBMCs. Source of these receptors: a female donor in good health and CMV-seronegative.

The V gene is TRBV11-2, the J gene TRBJ2-4; a possible D gene is TRBD2 (7 bases). V lost 1 base to trimming and J lost 9 bases, with 13 bases between them. The CDR3 has 14 amino acids. CDR1 and CDR2 (germline): SGHAT, FQNNGV. The CDR3 nucleotides read TGTGCCAGCAGCTTAGCGGGGGGCGGCGGCATTCAGTACTTC. Residues: CASSLAGGGGIQYF. Together with reference TRBV11-2 and TRBJ2-4, the CDR3 gives the full variable domain: EAGVAQSPRYKIIEKRQSVAFWCNPISGHATLYWYQQILGQGPKLLIQFQNNGVVDDSQLPKDRFSAERLKGVDSTLKIQPAKLEDSAVYLCASSLAGGGGIQYFGAGTRLSVL.

The CDR3 DNA is TGCGCCAGCAGCTTTGGACAGCACACCGGGGAGCTGTTTTTT. Encoded protein: CASSFGQHTGELFF. The rearrangement joins TRBV5-1 to TRBJ2-2, with D perhaps TRBD1 (6 bases). The CDR3 has 14 residues. The V end was cut by 2 bases, the J end by 3 bases, with 8 bases between. Germline V gene lookup returns CDR1 SGHRS and CDR2 YFSETQ. The full variable domain, completed using reference TRBV5-1 and TRBJ2-2, is KAGVTQTPRYLIKTRGQQVTLSCSPISGHRSVSWYQQTPGQGLQFLFEYFSETQRNKGNFPGRFSGRQFSNSRSEMNVSTLELGDSALYLCASSFGQHTGELFFGEGSRLTVL.

The gene calls are TRBV19 and TRBJ2-7, with no clear D. Germline assignment: CDR1 LNHDA and CDR2 SQIVND (reference sequence). The CDR3 consists of 13 residues. V was cut by 5 bases and J by 4 bases, with 12 bases left in between. CDR3 in amino acids: CASSLAVAYEQYF. As DNA, the CDR3 is TGTGCCAGTAGTCTGGCGGTGGCATACGAGCAGTACTTC.

V is TRBV19 and J is TRBJ2-3; weak D call: TRBD2 (6 bases). This CDR3 is 15 amino acids long. V lost 11 bases to trimming and J lost 1 base, with 19 bases between them. CDR1 is LNHDA, CDR2 SQIVND, per germline (reference sequence). In nucleotides, the CDR3 is TGTGCCGTCTCCTCCCCAGCGGGCCGCACAGATACGCAGTATTTT. Its protein product is CAVSSPAGRTDTQYF.

This clone was recorded only once. The junction does not match germline at one end; this may be a read error. V gene TRBV7-9 combines with J gene TRBJ1-2, with TRBD1 identical over 8 bases. This CDR3 has 15 amino acids. CDR1 SEHNR and CDR2 FQNEAQ come from the germline V gene (reference sequence). The CDR3 region has the DNA TGTTCCAGCAGCTCTCAGGGGGCTGCGAACTATGGCTACACCTTC. Its protein product is CSSSSQGAANYGYTF.